This T cell receptor beta chain was observed in a study of cytomegalovirus exposure and HLA in healthy donors. Findings and limits, study-wide: TCR beta sequences reportedly predicted most subjects' HLA-A and HLA-B alleles accurately. An apparent linkage of common viral pathogens to several of the most significant clusters emerged in a later analysis. Available immune exposure information was restricted to CMV serostatus only.

In the case of this clone: The antigen remains unidentified.

13 Jbeta primers and 60 Vbeta primers were used for the PCR. Here immunoSEQ multiplex PCR was the method, and the copy in TCRdb shows in-frame clones only, minus some. The sample records about 270,000 clones, 72% being singletons. This receptor was taken from a female donor in good health and CMV-seronegative. Sample: PBMCs.

The CDR3 nucleotides are TGTGCCAGCAGTCTTAGTGGGGCCAACGTCCTGACTTTC. Translated, it gives CASSLSGANVLTF. V usage is TRBV25-1 and J usage is TRBJ2-6; no firm D call. Trimming left V 5 bases short and J 3 bases short, with 5 bases between. CDR1 and CDR2 from the germline V gene are MGHDK and SYGVNS. CDR3 length equals 13 residues.